The count of the clone carrying this TCR beta chain is one. What it recognizes is unknown. These data are taken from a study of cytomegalovirus exposure and HLA in healthy donors. Study-wide findings and caveats: In vitro experiments confirmed that three CMV-associated chains were specific for CMV antigens. Association of 17,000 or so TCR beta sequences with HLA alleles was found at 0.05 false discovery rate in a later analysis.

The V and J ends lost 6 bases and 6 bases respectively, with 17 bases between them. The CDR3 spans 14 residues. CDR1 and CDR2 from the germline V gene are LNHDA and SQIVND (reference sequence). The PCR had 60 Vbeta and 13 Jbeta primers. Assay used: immunoSEQ multiplex PCR; TCRdb lists only in-frame clones, some missing. The table records approximately 220,000 clones, 76% of them present only once. The sequence derives from a man aged 18 to 30 in good health and CMV-seronegative. Sequences were obtained from PBMCs. The chain joins TRBV19 to TRBJ1-1; D is perhaps TRBD1 (5 bases). The CDR3 spells CASRGRGSVPEAFF. In DNA form, the CDR3 reads TGTGCCAGTAGAGGACGGGGGTCGGTCCCTGAAGCTTTCTTT.